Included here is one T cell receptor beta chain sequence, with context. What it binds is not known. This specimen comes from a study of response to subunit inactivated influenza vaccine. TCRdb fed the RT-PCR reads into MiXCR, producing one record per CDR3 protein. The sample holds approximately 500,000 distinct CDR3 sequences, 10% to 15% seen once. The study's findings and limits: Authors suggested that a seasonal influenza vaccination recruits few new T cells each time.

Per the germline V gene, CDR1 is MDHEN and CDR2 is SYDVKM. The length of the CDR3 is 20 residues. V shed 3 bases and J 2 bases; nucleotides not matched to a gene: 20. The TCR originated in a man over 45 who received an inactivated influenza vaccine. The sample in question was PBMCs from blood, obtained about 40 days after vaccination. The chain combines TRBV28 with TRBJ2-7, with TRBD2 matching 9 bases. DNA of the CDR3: TGTGCCAGCAGTTTCCCCGGGCTAGCGGGGTTCGTATTGGGGGCCTACGAGCAGTACTTC. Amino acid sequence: CASSFPGLAGFVLGAYEQYF.